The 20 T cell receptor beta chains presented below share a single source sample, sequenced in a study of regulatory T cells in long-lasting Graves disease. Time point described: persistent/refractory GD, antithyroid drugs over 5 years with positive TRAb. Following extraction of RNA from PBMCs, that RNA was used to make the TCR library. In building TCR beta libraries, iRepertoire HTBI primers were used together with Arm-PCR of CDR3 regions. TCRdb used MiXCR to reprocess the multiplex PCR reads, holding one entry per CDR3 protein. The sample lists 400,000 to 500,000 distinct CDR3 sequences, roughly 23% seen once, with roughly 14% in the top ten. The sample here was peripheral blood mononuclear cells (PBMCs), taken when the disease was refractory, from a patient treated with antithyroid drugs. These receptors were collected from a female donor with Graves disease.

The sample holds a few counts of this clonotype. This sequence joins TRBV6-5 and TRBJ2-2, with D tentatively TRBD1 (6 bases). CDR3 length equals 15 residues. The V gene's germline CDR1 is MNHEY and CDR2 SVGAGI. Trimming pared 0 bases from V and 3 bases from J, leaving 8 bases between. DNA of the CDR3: TGTGCCAGCAGTTACTCAGGGGGATACACCGGGGAGCTGTTTTTT. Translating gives CASSYSGGYTGELFF.

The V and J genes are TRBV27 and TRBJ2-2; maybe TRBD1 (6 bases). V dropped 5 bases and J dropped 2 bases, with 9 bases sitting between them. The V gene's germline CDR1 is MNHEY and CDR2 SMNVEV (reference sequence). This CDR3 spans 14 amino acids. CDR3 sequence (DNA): TGTGCCAGCAGTACGGACAGCAACACCGGGGAGCTGTTTTTT. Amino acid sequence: CASSTDSNTGELFF.

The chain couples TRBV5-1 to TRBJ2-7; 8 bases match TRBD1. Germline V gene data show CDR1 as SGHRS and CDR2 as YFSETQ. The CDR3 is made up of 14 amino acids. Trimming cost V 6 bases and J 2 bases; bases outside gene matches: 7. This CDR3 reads CASNSRDRTYEQYF. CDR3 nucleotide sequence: TGCGCCAGCAACTCCCGGGACAGGACCTACGAGCAGTACTTC.

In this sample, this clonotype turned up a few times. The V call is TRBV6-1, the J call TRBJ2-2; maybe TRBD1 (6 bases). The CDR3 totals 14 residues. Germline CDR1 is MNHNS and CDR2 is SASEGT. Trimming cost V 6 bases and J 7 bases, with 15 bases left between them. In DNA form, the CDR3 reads TGTGCCAGCAGGAGGGGGACCTCCGACGGGGAGCTGTTTTTT. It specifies CASRRGTSDGELFF.

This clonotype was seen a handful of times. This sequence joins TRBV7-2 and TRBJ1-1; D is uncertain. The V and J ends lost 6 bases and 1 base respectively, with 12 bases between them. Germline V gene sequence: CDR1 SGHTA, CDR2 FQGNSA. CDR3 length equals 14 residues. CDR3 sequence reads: CASRSDTQNTEAFF. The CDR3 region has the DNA TGTGCCAGCAGGTCCGACACCCAGAACACTGAAGCTTTCTTT.

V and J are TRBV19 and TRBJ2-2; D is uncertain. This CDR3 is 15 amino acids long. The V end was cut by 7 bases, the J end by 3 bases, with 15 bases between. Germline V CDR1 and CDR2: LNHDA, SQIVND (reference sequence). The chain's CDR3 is CASTPGWTYTGELFF. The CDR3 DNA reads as TGTGCCAGTACGCCGGGTTGGACCTACACCGGGGAGCTGTTTTTT.

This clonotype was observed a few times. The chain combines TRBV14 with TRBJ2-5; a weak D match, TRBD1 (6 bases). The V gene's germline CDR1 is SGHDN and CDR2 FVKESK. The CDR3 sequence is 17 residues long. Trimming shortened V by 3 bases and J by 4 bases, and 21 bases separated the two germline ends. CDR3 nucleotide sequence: TGTGCCAGCAGCCACGGTACCACACAGGGAAGAGGAGAGACCCAGTACTTC. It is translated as CASSHGTTQGRGETQYF.

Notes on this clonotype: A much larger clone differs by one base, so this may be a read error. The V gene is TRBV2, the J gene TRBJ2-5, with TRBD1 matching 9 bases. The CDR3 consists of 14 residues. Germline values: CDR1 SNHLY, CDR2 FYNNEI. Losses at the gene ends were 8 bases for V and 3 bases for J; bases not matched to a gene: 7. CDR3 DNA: TGTGCCAGCCAAACCGGGACAGGGAAAGAGACCCAGTACTTC. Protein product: CASQTGTGKETQYF.

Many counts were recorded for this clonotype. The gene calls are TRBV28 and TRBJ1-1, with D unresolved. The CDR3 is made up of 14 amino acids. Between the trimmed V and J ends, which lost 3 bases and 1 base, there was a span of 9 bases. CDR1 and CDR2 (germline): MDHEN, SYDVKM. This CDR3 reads CASSLAGSNTEAFF. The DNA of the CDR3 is TGTGCCAGCAGTTTGGCCGGTTCGAACACTGAAGCTTTCTTT.

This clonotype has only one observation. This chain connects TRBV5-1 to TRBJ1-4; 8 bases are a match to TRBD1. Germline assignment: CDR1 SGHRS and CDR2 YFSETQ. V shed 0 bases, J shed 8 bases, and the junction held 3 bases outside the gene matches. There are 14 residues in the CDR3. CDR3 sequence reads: CASSLETGEEKLFF. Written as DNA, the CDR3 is TGCGCCAGCAGCTTGGAGACAGGGGAAGAAAAACTGTTTTTT.

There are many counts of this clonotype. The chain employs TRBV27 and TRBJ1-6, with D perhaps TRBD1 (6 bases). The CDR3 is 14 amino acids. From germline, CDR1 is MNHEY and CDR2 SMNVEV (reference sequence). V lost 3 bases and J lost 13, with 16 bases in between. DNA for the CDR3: TGTGCCAGCAGTTTCGGGCAGGGGCCCGCCCCCCTCCACTTT. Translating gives CASSFGQGPAPLHF.

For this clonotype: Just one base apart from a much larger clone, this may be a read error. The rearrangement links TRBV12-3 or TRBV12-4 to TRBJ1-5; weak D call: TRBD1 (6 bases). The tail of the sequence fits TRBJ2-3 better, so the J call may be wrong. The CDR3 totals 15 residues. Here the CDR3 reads CASSNDRLGHQPQYF. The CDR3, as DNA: TGTGCCAGCAGTAATGACAGGCTCGGGCATCAGCCCCAGTATTTT.

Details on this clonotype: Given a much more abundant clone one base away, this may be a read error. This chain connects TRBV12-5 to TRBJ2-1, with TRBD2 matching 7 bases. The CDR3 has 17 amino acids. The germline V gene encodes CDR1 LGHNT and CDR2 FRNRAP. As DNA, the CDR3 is TGTGTTAGTGGTTTGGGGGTGAGGGAGGGCCAGTACAATGAGCAGTTCTTC. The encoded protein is CVSGLGVREGQYNEQFF.

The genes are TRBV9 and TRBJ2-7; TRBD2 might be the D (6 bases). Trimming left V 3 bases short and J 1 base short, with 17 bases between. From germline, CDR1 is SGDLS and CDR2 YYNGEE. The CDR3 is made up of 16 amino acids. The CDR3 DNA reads TGTGCCAGCAGCGATGGGTACAGCGGGCCTTCCTACGAGCAGTACTTC. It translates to CASSDGYSGPSYEQYF. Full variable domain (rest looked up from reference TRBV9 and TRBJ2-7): DSGVTQTPKHLITATGQRVTLRCSPRSGDLSVYWYQQSLDQGLQFLIQYYNGEERAKGNILERFSAQQFPDLHSELNLSSLELGDSALYFCASSDGYSGPSYEQYFGPGTRLTVT.

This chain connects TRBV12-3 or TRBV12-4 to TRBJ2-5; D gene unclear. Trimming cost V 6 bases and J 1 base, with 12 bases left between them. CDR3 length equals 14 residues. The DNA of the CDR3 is TGTGCCAGCAGCAACCTGGGGATCCAAGAGACCCAGTACTTC. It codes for CASSNLGIQETQYF.

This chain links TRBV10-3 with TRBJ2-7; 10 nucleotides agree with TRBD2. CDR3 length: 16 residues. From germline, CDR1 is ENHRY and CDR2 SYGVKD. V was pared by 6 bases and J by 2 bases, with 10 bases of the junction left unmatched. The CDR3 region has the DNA TGTGCCATCAGCGACTCAGGACTAGCGGTCGCCTACGAGCAGTACTTC. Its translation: CAISDSGLAVAYEQYF.

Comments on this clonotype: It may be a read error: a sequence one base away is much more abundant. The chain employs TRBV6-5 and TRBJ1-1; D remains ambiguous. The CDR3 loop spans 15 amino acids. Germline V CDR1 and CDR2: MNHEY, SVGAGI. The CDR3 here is CASSYSPTGNIEAFF. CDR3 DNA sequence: TGTGCCAGCAGTTACTCGCCCACCGGGAACATTGAAGCTTTCTTT.

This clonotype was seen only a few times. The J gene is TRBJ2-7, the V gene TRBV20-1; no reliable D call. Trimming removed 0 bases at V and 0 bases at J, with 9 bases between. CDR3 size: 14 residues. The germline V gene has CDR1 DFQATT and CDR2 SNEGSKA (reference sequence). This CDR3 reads CSARDRVSSYEQYF. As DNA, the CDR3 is TGCAGTGCTAGAGATCGGGTTAGCTCCTACGAGCAGTACTTC.

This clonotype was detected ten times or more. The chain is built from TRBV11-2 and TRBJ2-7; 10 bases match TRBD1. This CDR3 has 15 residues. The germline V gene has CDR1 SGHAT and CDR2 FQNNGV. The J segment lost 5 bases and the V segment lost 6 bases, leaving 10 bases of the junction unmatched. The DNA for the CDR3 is TGTGCCAGCAGAGCGTTCGGGGACAGGGGCAACGAGCAGTACTTC. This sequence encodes CASRAFGDRGNEQYF.

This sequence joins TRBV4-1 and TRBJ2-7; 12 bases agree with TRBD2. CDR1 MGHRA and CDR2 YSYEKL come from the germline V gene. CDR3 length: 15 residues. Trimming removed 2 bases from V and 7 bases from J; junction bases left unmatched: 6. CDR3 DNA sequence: TGCGCCAGCAGCCAAAAGACTAGCGGGAGCGGTGAGCAGTACTTC. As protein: CASSQKTSGSGEQYF.